This T cell receptor beta chain is from a study of CXCR3-negative and CXCR3-positive naive CD8 T cells. Naive CD8+ T cells showed a CD45RO-CCR7+CD27+CD95- phenotype. The germline gives CDR1 SGHRS, CDR2 YFSETQ. CDR3 length: 16 residues. The method, 5' RACE with UMI labels, was used to prepare the TRB cDNA libraries. TCRdb re-called the 5' RACE reads; every CDR3 protein appears as one record, without DNA. The sample is made up of 100,000 to 150,000 distinct CDR3 sequences, and the top ten hold around 0.37% of it. Study-level results: Naive CXCR3-positive and CXCR3-negative cells shared similar TRBV-TRBJ usage, unlike memory cells. More hydrophobic TRB CDR3s were found in CXCR3-positive naive cells than in CXCR3-negative naive cells. Cryopreserved cells showed partially decreased CXCR3 expression, and most assays used fresh PBMCs. Naive subsets were similarly diverse, while memory CD8+ repertoires were much less diverse.

With respect to this clonotype: Its antigen is still unknown.

Input material: naive CXCR3+ CD8+ T cells from blood. Indicated subset: CD45RO-CCR7+CD27+CD95- naive CD8+ T cells expressing CXCR3 (TNR3+). This receptor was obtained from a human donor in good health. Some clones in this sample may be carry-over from other donors' samples. The rearrangement uses TRBV5-1 and TRBJ2-3. CDR3 loop: CASSLEGLTFADTQYF.